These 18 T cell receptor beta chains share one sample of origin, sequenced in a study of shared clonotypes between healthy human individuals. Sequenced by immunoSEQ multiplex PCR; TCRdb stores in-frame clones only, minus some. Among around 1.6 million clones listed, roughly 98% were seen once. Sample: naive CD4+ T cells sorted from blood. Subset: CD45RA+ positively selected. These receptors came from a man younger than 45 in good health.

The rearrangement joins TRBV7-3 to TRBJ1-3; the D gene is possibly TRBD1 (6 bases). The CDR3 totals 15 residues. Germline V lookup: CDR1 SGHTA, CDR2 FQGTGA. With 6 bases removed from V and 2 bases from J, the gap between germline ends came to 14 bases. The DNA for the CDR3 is TGTGCCAGCAGTCCCGACAGGACGGCTGGAAACACCATATATTTT. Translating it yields CASSPDRTAGNTIYF.

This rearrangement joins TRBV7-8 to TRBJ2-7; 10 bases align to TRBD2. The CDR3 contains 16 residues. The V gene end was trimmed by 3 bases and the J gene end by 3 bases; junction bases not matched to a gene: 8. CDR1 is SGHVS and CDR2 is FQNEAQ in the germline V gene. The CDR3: CASSFGSGLAVYEQYF. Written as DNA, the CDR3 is TGTGCCAGCAGCTTCGGCTCCGGACTAGCGGTCTACGAGCAGTACTTC. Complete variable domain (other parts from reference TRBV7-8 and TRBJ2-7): GAGVSQSPRYKVAKRGQDVALRCDPISGHVSLFWYQQALGQGPEFLTYFQNEAQLDKSGLPSDRFFAERPEGSVSTLKIQRTQQEDSAVYLCASSFGSGLAVYEQYFGPGTRLTVT.

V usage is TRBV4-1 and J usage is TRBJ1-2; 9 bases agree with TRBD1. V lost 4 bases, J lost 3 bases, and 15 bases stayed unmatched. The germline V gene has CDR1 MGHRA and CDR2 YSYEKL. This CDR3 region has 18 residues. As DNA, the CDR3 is TGCGCCAGCAGCCCCAAGAGAGCCCCGGGACAGGGCGACTATGGCTACACCTTC. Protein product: CASSPKRAPGQGDYGYTF.

CDR3 protein: CASSFPGLAGGPSIYEQYF. The CDR3 DNA is TGTGCCAGCAGCTTCCCCGGACTAGCGGGAGGGCCATCCATCTACGAGCAGTACTTC. The chain combines TRBV11-2 with TRBJ2-7, with 15 bases matching TRBD2. This CDR3 has 19 amino acids. V dropped 3 bases and J dropped 3; count of bases not matched to a gene: 12. Looked up from germline, CDR1 is SGHAT and CDR2 is FQNNGV.

The CDR3 nucleotides are TGTGCCAGCAGCGCGGGACTTCTCACTCACAATGAGCAGTTCTTC. Its translation: CASSAGLLTHNEQFF. The chain combines TRBV7-2 with TRBJ2-1; D is perhaps TRBD2 (6 bases). V was cut by 5 bases and J by 5 bases, with 16 bases left in between. The CDR3 extends over 15 amino acids. CDR1 and CDR2 (germline): SGHTA, FQGNSA.

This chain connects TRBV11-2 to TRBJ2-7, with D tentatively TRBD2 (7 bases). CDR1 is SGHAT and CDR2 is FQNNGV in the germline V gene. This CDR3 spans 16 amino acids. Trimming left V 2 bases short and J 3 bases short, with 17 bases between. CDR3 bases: TGTGCCAGCAGCTTATTCCGGGGGGCCCTAAGCTACGAGCAGTACTTC. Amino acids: CASSLFRGALSYEQYF.

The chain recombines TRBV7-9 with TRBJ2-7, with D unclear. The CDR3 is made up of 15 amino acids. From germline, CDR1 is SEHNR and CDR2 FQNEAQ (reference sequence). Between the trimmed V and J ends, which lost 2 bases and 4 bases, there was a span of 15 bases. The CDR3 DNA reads TGTGCCAGCAGCTTATCGGGTATTCAGGATTACGAGCAGTACTTC. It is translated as CASSLSGIQDYEQYF. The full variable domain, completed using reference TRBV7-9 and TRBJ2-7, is DTGVSQNPRHKITKRGQNVTFRCDPISEHNRLYWYRQTLGQGPEFLTYFQNEAQLEKSRLLSDRFSAERPKGSFSTLEIQRTEQGDSAMYLCASSLSGIQDYEQYFGPGTRLTVT.

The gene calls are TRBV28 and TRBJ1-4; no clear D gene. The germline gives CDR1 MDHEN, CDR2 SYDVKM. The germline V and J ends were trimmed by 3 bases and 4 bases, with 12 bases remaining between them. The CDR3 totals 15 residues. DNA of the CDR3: TGTGCCAGCAGTTTGTTGAGGGCTGATAATGAAAAACTGTTTTTT. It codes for CASSLLRADNEKLFF.

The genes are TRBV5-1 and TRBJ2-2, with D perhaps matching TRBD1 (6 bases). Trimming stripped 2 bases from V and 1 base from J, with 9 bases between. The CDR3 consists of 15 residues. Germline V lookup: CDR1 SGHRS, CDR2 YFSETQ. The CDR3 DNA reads TGCGCCAGCAGCTTCCAGGGACAGAACACCGGGGAGCTGTTTTTT. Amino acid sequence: CASSFQGQNTGELFF.

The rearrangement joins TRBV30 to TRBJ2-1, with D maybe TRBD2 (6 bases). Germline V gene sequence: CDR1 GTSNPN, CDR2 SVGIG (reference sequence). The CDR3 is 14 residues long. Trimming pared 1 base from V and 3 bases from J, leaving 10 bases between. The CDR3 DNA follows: TGTGCCTGGAGTGAGACTAGTGGCTACAATGAGCAGTTCTTC. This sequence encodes CAWSETSGYNEQFF.

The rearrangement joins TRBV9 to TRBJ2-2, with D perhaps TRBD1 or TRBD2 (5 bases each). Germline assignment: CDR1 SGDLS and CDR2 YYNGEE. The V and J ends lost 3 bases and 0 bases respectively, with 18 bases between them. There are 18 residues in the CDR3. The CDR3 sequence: CASSGGTGVLANTGELFF. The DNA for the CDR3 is TGTGCCAGCAGCGGGGGGACCGGCGTACTTGCGAACACCGGGGAGCTGTTTTTT.

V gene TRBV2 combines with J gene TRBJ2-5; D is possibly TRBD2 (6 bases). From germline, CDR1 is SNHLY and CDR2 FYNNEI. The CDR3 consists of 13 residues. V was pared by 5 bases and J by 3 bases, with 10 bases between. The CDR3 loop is CASSMGLEETQYF. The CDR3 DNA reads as TGTGCCAGCAGTATGGGACTGGAAGAGACCCAGTACTTC.

The CDR3 region has the DNA TGCAGCACCAACCGTAGGCTAGCGGGAGTGGGTGAGCAGTTCTTC. It encodes CSTNRRLAGVGEQFF. The J gene is TRBJ2-1, the V gene TRBV29-1; 10 bases line up with TRBD2. The germline V gene has CDR1 SQVTM and CDR2 ANQGSEA. There are 15 residues in the CDR3. V was pared by 8 bases and J by 9 bases, with 16 bases of the junction left unmatched.

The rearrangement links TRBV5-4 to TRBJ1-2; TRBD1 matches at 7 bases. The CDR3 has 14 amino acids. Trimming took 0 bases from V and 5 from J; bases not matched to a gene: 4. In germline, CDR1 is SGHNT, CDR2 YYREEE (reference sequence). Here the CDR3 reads CASSLGTGPYGYTF. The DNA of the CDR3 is TGTGCCAGCAGCTTGGGGACAGGACCTTATGGCTACACCTTC. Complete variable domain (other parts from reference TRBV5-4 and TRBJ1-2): ETGVTQSPTHLIKTRGQQVTLRCSSQSGHNTVSWYQQALGQGPQFIFQYYREEENGRGNFPPRFSGLQFPNYSSELNVNALELDDSALYLCASSLGTGPYGYTFGSGTRLTVV.

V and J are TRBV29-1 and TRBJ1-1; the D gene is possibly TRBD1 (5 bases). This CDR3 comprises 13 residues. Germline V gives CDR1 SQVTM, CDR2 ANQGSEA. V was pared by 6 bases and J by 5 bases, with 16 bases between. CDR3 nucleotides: TGCAGCGTGGAATGGACGGAGGGGACTGAAGCTTTCTTT. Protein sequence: CSVEWTEGTEAFF.

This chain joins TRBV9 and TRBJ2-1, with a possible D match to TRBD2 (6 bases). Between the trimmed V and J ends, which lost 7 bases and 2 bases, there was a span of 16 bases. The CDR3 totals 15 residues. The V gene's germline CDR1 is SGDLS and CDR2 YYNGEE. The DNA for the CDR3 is TGTGCCAGCGAGGAGACCGGGAGCCCCTACAATGAGCAGTTCTTC. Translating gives CASEETGSPYNEQFF.

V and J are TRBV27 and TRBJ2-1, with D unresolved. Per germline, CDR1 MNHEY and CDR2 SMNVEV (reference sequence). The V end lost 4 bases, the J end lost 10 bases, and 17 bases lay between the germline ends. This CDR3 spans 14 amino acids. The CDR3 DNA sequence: TGTGCCAGCAGTTCCCTCCCATCTATCAACGAGCAGTTCTTC. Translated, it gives CASSSLPSINEQFF.

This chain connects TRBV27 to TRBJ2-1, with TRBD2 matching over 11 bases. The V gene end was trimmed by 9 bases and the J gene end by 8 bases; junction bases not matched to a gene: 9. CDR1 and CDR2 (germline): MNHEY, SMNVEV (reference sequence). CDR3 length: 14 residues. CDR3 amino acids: CASTKLAGADEQFF. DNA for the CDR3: TGTGCCAGTACCAAACTAGCGGGAGCGGATGAGCAGTTCTTC.